Below, 31 T cell receptor beta chains from the same sample are listed, as sequenced in a study of a mutant IDH1 vaccine in newly diagnosed glioma. Their antigens are not known. The time point here: week 35, safety follow-up. One vaccine dose held 300 ug of mutant IDH1 20-mer peptide and came with topical imiquimod. Sequencing was performed with immunoSEQ multiplex PCR; in TCRdb, only in-frame clones are kept and a portion is missing. This table holds tens of thousands of clones, approximately 80% found once. The specimen comprised PBMCs, sampled from a glioma patient whose treatment included an IDH1 peptide vaccine. These receptors all stem from a young man with glioma.

This rearrangement joins TRBV6-6 to TRBJ1-2, with D uncertain. V was shortened by 6 bases and J by 2 bases, with 10 bases between the two germline ends. Germline CDR1 is MNHNY and CDR2 is SVGAGI (reference sequence). The CDR3 has 13 amino acids. The CDR3 sequence: CASSELVNYGYTF. The CDR3 DNA is TGTGCCAGCAGCGAACTTGTAAACTATGGCTACACCTTC.

This rearrangement joins TRBV7-8 to TRBJ2-2; 7 positions agree with TRBD1. This CDR3 is built from 15 residues. Trimming cost V 5 bases and J 3 bases; bases outside gene matches: 6. Germline V gene lookup returns CDR1 SGHVS and CDR2 FQNEAQ. The DNA of the CDR3 is TGTGCCAGCAGCCCCCACAGGGGATACACCGGGGAGCTGTTTTTT. It yields the protein CASSPHRGYTGELFF.

The chain joins TRBV11-2 to TRBJ1-1; a possible D gene is TRBD1 (6 bases). Trimming left V 5 bases short and J 4 bases short, with 8 bases between. Germline V lookup: CDR1 SGHAT, CDR2 FQNNGV. There are 12 residues in the CDR3. In DNA form, the CDR3 reads TGTGCCAGCAGCCCAGGGGTCACTGAAGCTTTCTTT. It yields the protein CASSPGVTEAFF.

The CDR3: CASGSPRTGGGEQYF. CDR3 in DNA: TGTGCTAGTGGTTCTCCCAGGACAGGGGGCGGCGAGCAGTACTTC. The V gene is TRBV12-5, the J gene TRBJ2-7; 11 bases are shared with TRBD1. V lost 4 bases, J lost 6 bases, and 8 bases stayed unmatched. Germline CDR1 is LGHNT and CDR2 is FRNRAP. The CDR3 consists of 15 residues.

This rearrangement joins TRBV11-2 to TRBJ1-1, with 8 bases lining up with TRBD1. Germline V gives CDR1 SGHAT, CDR2 FQNNGV. The CDR3 contains 16 residues. The ends lost 2 bases at V and 8 bases at J; junction bases unmatched: 13. For the CDR3, the DNA is TGTGCCAGCAGCTTAAAGACAGGGGCCACCCCCGCCGAAGCTTTCTTT. Its protein product is CASSLKTGATPAEAFF.

This clone was observed a single time. This chain uses TRBV30 with TRBJ2-1; 9 bases align to TRBD2. CDR1 is GTSNPN, CDR2 SVGIG, per germline (reference sequence). With V trimmed by 0 bases and J by 13 bases, 7 bases remained unmatched. This CDR3 has 13 residues. The CDR3 DNA reads as TGTGCCTGGAGTGTTAATTTGCGGGGGGGCCAGTTCTTC. This encodes CAWSVNLRGGQFF. Full variable domain (rest looked up from reference TRBV30 and TRBJ2-1): SQTIHQWPATLVQPVGSPLSLECTVEGTSNPNLYWYRQAAGRGLQLLFYSVGIGQISSEVPQNLSASRPQDRQFILSSKKLLLSDSGFYLCAWSVNLRGGQFFGPGTRLTVL.

The V and J genes are TRBV7-9 and TRBJ2-2; 8 nucleotides line up with TRBD1. Germline CDR1 is SEHNR and CDR2 is FQNEAQ (reference sequence). This CDR3 has 14 residues. V gave up 3 bases and J gave up 10 bases; unmatched junction bases: 7. CDR3 bases: TGTGCCAGCAGCTTCGACAGGGGTTTAGTGGAGCTGTTTTTT. Protein: CASSFDRGLVELFF.

This clone was counted only a few times. J is TRBJ2-6 and V is TRBV7-9; D might be TRBD1 (6 bases). Per germline, CDR1 SEHNR and CDR2 FQNEAQ (reference sequence). This CDR3 has 16 amino acids. The V and J ends lost 5 bases and 0 bases respectively, with 11 bases between them. The CDR3 bases are TGTGCCAGCAGCCTACAGGGACACTCTGGGGCCAACGTCCTGACTTTC. This encodes CASSLQGHSGANVLTF.

The chain uses TRBV5-1 and TRBJ2-1, with TRBD1 matching 7 bases. The germline gives CDR1 SGHRS, CDR2 YFSETQ. The trim removed 4 bases at V and 8 bases at J, leaving 6 bases unmatched. The CDR3 sequence is 13 residues long. CDR3 nucleotides: TGCGCCAGCAGCCAGCCCACAGGGGATGAGCAGTTCTTC. Its protein is CASSQPTGDEQFF.

The chain is built from TRBV6-1 and TRBJ1-1; 7 nucleotides agree with TRBD1. CDR1 MNHNS and CDR2 SASEGT come from the germline V gene. This CDR3 region has 13 residues. After removal of 8 bases from V and 4 bases from J, the junction contained 7 bases not matched to a gene. This CDR3 reads CASGDRVITEAFF. DNA for the CDR3: TGTGCCAGCGGCGACAGGGTCATCACTGAAGCTTTCTTT.

The gene calls are TRBV29-1 and TRBJ1-2; D remains unclear. The CDR3 consists of 14 residues. Germline assignment: CDR1 SQVTM and CDR2 ANQGSEA. Trimming left V 2 bases short and J 4 bases short, with 14 bases between. This CDR3 reads CSVEKRQAGYGYTF. The CDR3 region has the DNA TGCAGCGTTGAAAAACGGCAGGCGGGCTATGGCTACACCTTC.

This chain connects TRBV27 to TRBJ2-6; D is undetermined. V lost 2 bases and J 1 base, leaving 3 bases between the germline ends. This CDR3 comprises 14 residues. Germline CDR1 MNHEY, CDR2 SMNVEV (reference sequence). CDR3 in amino acids: CASSLGSGANVLTF. The CDR3 nucleotides read TGTGCCAGCAGTTTAGGTTCTGGGGCCAACGTCCTGACTTTC.

This clone came up once. V gene TRBV9 combines with J gene TRBJ2-2; TRBD1 matches 7 bases. Per the germline V gene, CDR1 is SGDLS and CDR2 is YYNGEE. V was clipped by 0 bases and J by 4 bases; unmatched bases: 6. CDR3 length: 16 amino acids. The CDR3 bases are TGTGCCAGCAGCGTAGGACAGGGCCCCACCACCGGGGAGCTGTTTTTT. Its translation: CASSVGQGPTTGELFF.

As regards this clone: Other nucleotide sequences from this sample produce the same CDR3. The genes are TRBV7-9 and TRBJ1-5, with no clear D. Trimming took off 3 bases at V and 7 bases at J, with 10 bases between the two ends. Germline-derived CDR1 and CDR2 are SEHNR and FQNEAQ (reference sequence). This CDR3 spans 13 amino acids. This CDR3 reads CASSLGSGQPQHF. The CDR3 DNA sequence: TGTGCCAGCAGCTTGGGATCAGGCCAGCCCCAGCATTTT.

This clone was seen a few times. The chain links TRBV6-4 to TRBJ2-3; 7 bases are a match to TRBD2. The J segment lost 6 bases and the V segment lost 4 bases, leaving 4 bases of the junction unmatched. Germline assignment: CDR1 MRHNA and CDR2 SNTAGT. The CDR3 length is 13 residues. The CDR3 reads CASSGTSEDTQYF. The CDR3 DNA follows: TGTGCCAGCAGTGGCACTAGCGAGGATACGCAGTATTTT.

The V and J genes are TRBV28 and TRBJ1-5, with 7 bases aligning to TRBD1. CDR1 MDHEN and CDR2 SYDVKM come from the germline V gene. The CDR3 consists of 14 residues. V trimming: 3 bases; J trimming: 5 bases; junction bases outside the gene matches: 4. CDR3 coding DNA: TGTGCCAGCAGTTTGACCCAGGGGGATCAGCCCCAGCATTTT. Protein: CASSLTQGDQPQHF.

The chain couples TRBV5-1 to TRBJ2-1; D possibly uses TRBD1 or TRBD2 (6 bases each). Per the germline V gene, CDR1 is SGHRS and CDR2 is YFSETQ. The CDR3 length is 16 residues. V lost 0 bases and J lost 0, with 10 bases in between. The CDR3 DNA sequence: TGCGCCAGCAGCTTGGCCGGAGGGGGCTCCTACAATGAGCAGTTCTTC. It yields the protein CASSLAGGGSYNEQFF.

This sequence joins TRBV11-1 and TRBJ1-1; D unresolved. The CDR3 has 16 residues. Deletions cut 5 bases from V and 1 base from J, with 17 bases between. The germline V gene has CDR1 SGHAT and CDR2 FQDESV (reference sequence). The DNA for the CDR3 is TGTGCCAGCAGCAAAGGGTCAGGCAGACAGAACACTGAAGCTTTCTTT. As protein: CASSKGSGRQNTEAFF. The whole variable domain, filled in from reference TRBV11-1 and TRBJ1-1, reads EAEVAQSPRYKITEKSQAVAFWCDPISGHATLYWYRQILGQGPELLVQFQDESVVDDSQLPKDRFSAERLKGVDSTLKIQPAELGDSAMYLCASSKGSGRQNTEAFFGQGTRLTVV.

This chain connects TRBV14 to TRBJ2-7; D gene uncertain. CDR3 length equals 16 residues. Trimming took off 3 bases at V and 0 bases at J, with 15 bases between the two ends. Germline V lookup: CDR1 SGHDN, CDR2 FVKESK. The DNA for the CDR3 is TGTGCCAGCAGCCACAACACGGGCCCGACCTCCTACGAGCAGTACTTC. Its translation: CASSHNTGPTSYEQYF. Full variable domain (missing parts from reference TRBV14 and TRBJ2-7): EAGVTQFPSHSVIEKGQTVTLRCDPISGHDNLYWYRRVMGKEIKFLLHFVKESKQDESGMPNNRFLAERTGGTYSTLKVQPAELEDSGVYFCASSHNTGPTSYEQYFGPGTRLTVT.

The chain couples TRBV4-1 to TRBJ2-6, with D possibly being TRBD1 or TRBD2 (5 bases each). The CDR3 sequence is 22 residues long. Germline lookup yields CDR1 MGHRA and CDR2 YSYEKL. The germline V and J ends were trimmed by 0 bases and 4 bases, with 28 bases remaining between them. The CDR3 coding sequence is TGCGCCAGCAGCCAAGACCCGGGGCGACAGAATTCATGGCTGGCGGGGGCCAACGTCCTGACTTTC. This sequence encodes CASSQDPGRQNSWLAGANVLTF.

This sequence joins TRBV4-1 and TRBJ2-7; tentatively, D is TRBD2 (6 bases). The CDR3 length is 16 residues. V lost 2 bases and J 3 bases, leaving 17 bases between the germline ends. Germline V lookup: CDR1 MGHRA, CDR2 YSYEKL. The CDR3 DNA sequence: TGCGCCAGCAGCCAAATTGTCGGGACTCCTATCTACGAGCAGTACTTC. Encoded protein: CASSQIVGTPIYEQYF.

The chain is built from TRBV6-1 and TRBJ2-7, with 7 bases that match TRBD2. The CDR3 totals 15 residues. Germline V lookup: CDR1 MNHNS, CDR2 SASEGT. V lost 6 bases, J lost 0 bases, and 8 bases stayed unmatched. Here the CDR3 DNA reads TGTGCCAGCAGCAAAGAAGGCGGGGGCTCCTACGAGCAGTACTTC. It is translated as CASSKEGGGSYEQYF.

This clone showed up just once. V and J are TRBV27 and TRBJ1-5, with TRBD1 matching over 10 bases. V was clipped by 2 bases and J by 2 bases; unmatched bases: 3. CDR3 size: 16 residues. Germline lookup yields CDR1 MNHEY and CDR2 SMNVEV (reference sequence). CDR3: CASSLRDRGRNQPQHF. DNA for the CDR3: TGTGCCAGCAGTTTACGGGACAGGGGACGCAATCAGCCCCAGCATTTT.

This sequence joins TRBV7-9 and TRBJ1-6; TRBD1 might be the D (5 bases). The V gene's germline CDR1 is SEHNR and CDR2 FQNEAQ (reference sequence). The V and J ends lost 5 bases and 4 bases respectively, with 15 bases between them. The CDR3 runs 16 residues. CDR3 in amino acids: CASSPGDSKYNSPLHF. In DNA form, the CDR3 reads TGTGCCAGCAGCCCTGGTGACAGCAAATATAATTCACCCCTCCACTTT. Full variable domain (rest looked up from reference TRBV7-9 and TRBJ1-6): DTGVSQNPRHKITKRGQNVTFRCDPISEHNRLYWYRQTLGQGPEFLTYFQNEAQLEKSRLLSDRFSAERPKGSFSTLEIQRTEQGDSAMYLCASSPGDSKYNSPLHFGNGTRLTVT.

The CDR3 coding sequence is TGCGCCAGCCGACAGGGGCGGGATCAGCCCCAGCATTTT. It specifies CASRQGRDQPQHF. The chain uses TRBV10-2 and TRBJ1-5; 8 bases match TRBD1. Trimming removed 8 bases from V and 5 bases from J; junction bases left unmatched: 5. The CDR3 length is 13 residues. Germline-derived CDR1 and CDR2 are WSHSY and SAAADI.

This sequence joins TRBV6-6 and TRBJ1-5; TRBD1 is a possible D gene (6 bases). Germline-derived CDR1 and CDR2 are MNHNY and SVGAGI (reference sequence). The V and J ends lost 6 bases and 6 bases respectively, with 18 bases between them. The CDR3 contains 15 residues. Here the CDR3 reads CASREEQGIGQPQHF. The CDR3 DNA reads TGTGCCAGCAGAGAGGAACAGGGTATTGGTCAGCCCCAGCATTTT.

The V call is TRBV5-6, the J call TRBJ2-2, with TRBD1 identical over 7 bases. The germline CDR1 and CDR2 sequences are SGHDT and YYEEEE. This CDR3 has 15 residues. Trimming took 1 base from V and 5 from J; bases not matched to a gene: 5. CDR3 DNA: TGTGCCAGCAGCTTGTGGACAGGAGGTACCGGGGAGCTGTTTTTT. Translating gives CASSLWTGGTGELFF.

The chain has TRBV28 and TRBJ1-2; TRBD1 might be the D (6 bases). CDR1 MDHEN and CDR2 SYDVKM come from the germline V gene. The CDR3 spans 19 residues. V lost 4 bases to trimming and J lost 0 bases, with 24 bases between them. DNA of the CDR3: TGTGCCAGCAGTTACTCCCCCGGGGGATGGGGGCATCCTAACTATGGCTACACCTTC. This translates into CASSYSPGGWGHPNYGYTF.

The V call is TRBV27, the J call TRBJ2-7, with 8 bases aligning to TRBD1. CDR1 MNHEY and CDR2 SMNVEV come from the germline V gene (reference sequence). This CDR3 is built from 16 residues. J gave up 6 bases and V 0 bases, and 10 bases lay outside the gene matches. In DNA, the CDR3 is TGTGCCAGCAGTTTATCGAGTATTGCAGGGGGCTCCGAGCAGTACTTC. It yields the protein CASSLSSIAGGSEQYF.

The V call is TRBV19, the J call TRBJ1-1; D gene ambiguous. This CDR3 is 13 amino acids long. V was clipped by 1 base and J by 12 bases, with 15 bases between them. The germline CDR1 and CDR2 sequences are LNHDA and SQIVND (reference sequence). The DNA of the CDR3 is TGTGCCAGTAGTATAGTTGGGCCCACGACTACTTTCTTT. This encodes CASSIVGPTTTFF.

The chain combines TRBV5-1 with TRBJ1-1, with a possible D match to TRBD1 (5 bases). Germline values: CDR1 SGHRS, CDR2 YFSETQ. V was clipped by 4 bases and J by 2 bases, with 18 bases between them. The CDR3 runs 16 residues. CDR3 in amino acids: CASSTRRDATNTEAFF. CDR3 sequence (DNA): TGCGCCAGCAGCACCCGCAGGGACGCTACAAACACTGAAGCTTTCTTT.